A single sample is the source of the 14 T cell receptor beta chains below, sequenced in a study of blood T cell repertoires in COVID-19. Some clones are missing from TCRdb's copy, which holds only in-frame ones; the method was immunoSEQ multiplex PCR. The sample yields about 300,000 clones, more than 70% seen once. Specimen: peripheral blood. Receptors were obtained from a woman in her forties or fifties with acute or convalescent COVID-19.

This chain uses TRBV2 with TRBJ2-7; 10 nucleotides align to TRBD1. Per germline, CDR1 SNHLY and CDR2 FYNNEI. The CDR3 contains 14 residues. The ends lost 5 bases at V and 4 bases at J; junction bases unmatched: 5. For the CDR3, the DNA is TGTGCCAGCAGTAGGGACAGGGGTGGGTACGAGCAGTACTTC. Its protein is CASSRDRGGYEQYF.

The CDR3 DNA sequence: TGTGCCATTAGCACAGGGGCCTACGAGCAGTACTTC. Translation gives CAISTGAYEQYF. This chain links TRBV10-3 with TRBJ2-7; 7 nucleotides match TRBD1. There are 12 residues in the CDR3. The germline gives CDR1 ENHRY, CDR2 SYGVKD. V shed 9 bases and J 2 bases; nucleotides not matched to a gene: 4.

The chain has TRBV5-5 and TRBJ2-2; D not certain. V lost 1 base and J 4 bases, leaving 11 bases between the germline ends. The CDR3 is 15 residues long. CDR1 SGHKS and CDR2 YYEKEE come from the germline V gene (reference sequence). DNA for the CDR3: TGTGCCAGCAGCTTGAATCCATCGGGCACCGGGGAGCTGTTTTTT. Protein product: CASSLNPSGTGELFF.

CDR3 region: CASGREWGGNEQFF. The CDR3 DNA reads as TGTGCCAGCGGCCGGGAGTGGGGAGGAAATGAGCAGTTCTTC. V usage is TRBV7-9 and J usage is TRBJ2-1, with D perhaps TRBD2 (6 bases). This CDR3 is 14 amino acids long. V lost 8 bases and J 7 bases, leaving 18 bases between the germline ends. Germline V gene data show CDR1 as SEHNR and CDR2 as FQNEAQ (reference sequence).

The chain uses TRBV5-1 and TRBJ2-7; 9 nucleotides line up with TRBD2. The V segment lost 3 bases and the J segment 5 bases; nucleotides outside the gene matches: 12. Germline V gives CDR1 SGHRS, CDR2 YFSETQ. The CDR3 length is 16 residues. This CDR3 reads CASSSLAGVAVHEQYF. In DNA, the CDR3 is TGCGCCAGCAGCTCCTTAGCGGGAGTTGCTGTTCACGAGCAGTACTTC.

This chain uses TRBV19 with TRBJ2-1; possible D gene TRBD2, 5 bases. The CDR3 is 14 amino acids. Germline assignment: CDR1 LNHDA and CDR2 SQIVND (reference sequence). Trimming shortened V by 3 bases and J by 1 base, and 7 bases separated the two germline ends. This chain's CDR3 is CASSIGESYNEQFF. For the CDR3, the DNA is TGTGCCAGTAGTATCGGGGAGTCCTACAATGAGCAGTTCTTC. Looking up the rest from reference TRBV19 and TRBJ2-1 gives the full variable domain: DGGITQSPKYLFRKEGQNVTLSCEQNLNHDAMYWYRQDPGQGLRLIYYSQIVNDFQKGDIAEGYSVSREKKESFPLTVTSAQKNPTAFYLCASSIGESYNEQFFGPGTRLTVL.

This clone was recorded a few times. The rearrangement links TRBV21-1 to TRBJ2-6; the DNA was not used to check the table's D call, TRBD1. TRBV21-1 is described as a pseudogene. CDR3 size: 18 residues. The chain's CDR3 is CASSKVPGHFSGANVLTF. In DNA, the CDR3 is TGTGCCAGCAGCAAAGTTCCGGGACACTTCTCTGGGGCCAACGTCCTGACTTTC.

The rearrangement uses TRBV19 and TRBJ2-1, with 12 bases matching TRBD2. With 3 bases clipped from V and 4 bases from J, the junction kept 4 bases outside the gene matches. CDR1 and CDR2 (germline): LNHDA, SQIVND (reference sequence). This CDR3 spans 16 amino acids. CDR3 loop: CASSIRLAGVYNEQFF. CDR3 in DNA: TGTGCCAGTAGTATCAGACTAGCGGGAGTGTACAATGAGCAGTTCTTC.

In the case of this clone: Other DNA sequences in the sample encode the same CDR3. The CDR3 coding sequence is TGCGCCAGCAGCTTGGGTGGGAGCTCCTACAATGAGCAGTTCTTC. As protein: CASSLGGSSYNEQFF. The chain is built from TRBV5-1 and TRBJ2-1; D possibly corresponds to TRBD2 (5 bases). Germline V CDR1 and CDR2: SGHRS, YFSETQ. V lost 0 bases, J lost 0 bases, and 7 bases lay in between. This CDR3 is 15 amino acids long.

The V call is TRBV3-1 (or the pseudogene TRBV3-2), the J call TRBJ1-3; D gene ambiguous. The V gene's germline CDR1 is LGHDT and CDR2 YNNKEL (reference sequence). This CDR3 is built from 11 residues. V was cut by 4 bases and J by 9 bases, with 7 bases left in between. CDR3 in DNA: TGTGCCAGCAGCCTGGGCAGCACCATATATTTT. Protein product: CASSLGSTIYF.

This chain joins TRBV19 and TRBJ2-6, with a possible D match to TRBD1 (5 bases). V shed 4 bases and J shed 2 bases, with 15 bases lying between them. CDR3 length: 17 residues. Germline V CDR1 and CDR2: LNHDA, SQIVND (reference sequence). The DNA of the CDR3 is TGTGCCAGTAGTACCCCTGTGGCAGGGACTGGGGCCAACGTCCTGACTTTC. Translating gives CASSTPVAGTGANVLTF.

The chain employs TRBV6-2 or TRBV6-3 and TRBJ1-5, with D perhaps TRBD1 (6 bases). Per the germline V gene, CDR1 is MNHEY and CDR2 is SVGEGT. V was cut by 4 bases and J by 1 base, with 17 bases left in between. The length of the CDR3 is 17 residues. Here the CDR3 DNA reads TGTGCCAGCAGTTCGGTAGCAGGGGTGGTGAGCAATCAGCCCCAGCATTTT. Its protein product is CASSSVAGVVSNQPQHF.

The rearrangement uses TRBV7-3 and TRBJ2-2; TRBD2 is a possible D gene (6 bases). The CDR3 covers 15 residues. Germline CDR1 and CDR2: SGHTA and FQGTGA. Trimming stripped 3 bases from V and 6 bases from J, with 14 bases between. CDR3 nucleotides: TGTGCCAGCAGCTTTTGGGGACTGGGGGCCGGGGAGCTGTTTTTT. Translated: CASSFWGLGAGELFF.

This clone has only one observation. CDR3 sequence reads: CASSPGTGNPSLHF. The CDR3 DNA reads as TGTGCCAGCAGCCCGGGGACAGGCAACCCGTCCCTCCACTTT. The chain couples TRBV7-9 to TRBJ1-6, with TRBD1 identical over 8 bases. CDR3 length equals 14 residues. CDR1 and CDR2 from the germline V gene are SEHNR and FQNEAQ (reference sequence). V lost 5 bases, J lost 14 bases, and 11 bases stayed unmatched.